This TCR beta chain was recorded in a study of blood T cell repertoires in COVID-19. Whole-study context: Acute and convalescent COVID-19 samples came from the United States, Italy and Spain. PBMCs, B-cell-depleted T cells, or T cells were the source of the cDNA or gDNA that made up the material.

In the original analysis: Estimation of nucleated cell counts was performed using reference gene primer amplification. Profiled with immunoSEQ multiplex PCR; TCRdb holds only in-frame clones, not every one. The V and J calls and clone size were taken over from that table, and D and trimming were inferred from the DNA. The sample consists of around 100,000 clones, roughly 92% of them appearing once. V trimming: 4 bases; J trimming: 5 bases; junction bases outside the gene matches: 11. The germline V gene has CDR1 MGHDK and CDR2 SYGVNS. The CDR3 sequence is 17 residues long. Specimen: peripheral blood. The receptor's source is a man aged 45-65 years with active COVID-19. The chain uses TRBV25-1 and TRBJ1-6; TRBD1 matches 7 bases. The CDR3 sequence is CASSGSLQGINNSPLHF. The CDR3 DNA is TGTGCCAGCAGTGGGTCCTTACAGGGGATTAATAATTCACCCCTCCACTTT.